The rows below give T cell receptor beta chains drawn from one sample of a study of blood T cell repertoires in COVID-19. Method: immunoSEQ multiplex PCR; TCRdb's copy keeps in-frame clones and lacks some. Of around 370,000 clones in the sample, 88% were seen once. The material sequenced was PBMCs or T cells enriched from blood (not recorded which). These receptors were taken from a woman younger than 30 who had recovered from COVID-19. Both conserved end residues are part of each CDR3. D genes are given only for firm matches. Size values are once, few and many counts, or a class for expanded clones, and some rows have none.

TRBJ1-5,NA,NA,TRBV18,TGTGCCAGCTCCGACAGTAGCAATCAGCCCCAGCATTTT,CASSDSSNQPQHF
TRBJ1-2,once,TRBD1,TRBV7-3,TGTGCCAGCAGCCTGCCCTGGACAGGGGACTATGGCTACACCTTC,CASSLPWTGDYGYTF
TRBJ1-6,few,TRBD1,TRBV5-4,TGTGCCAGCAGCTTGGTTCAGGGGGATTCACCCCTCCACTTT,CASSLVQGDSPLHF
TRBJ2-7,NA,TRBD1,TRBV25-1,TGTGCCAGCCCGGGACAGATCTTTTACGAGCAGTACTTC,CASPGQIFYEQYF
TRBJ2-3,NA,TRBD2,TRBV27,TGTGCCAGCAGTTCTTTTGCGGGGGTGACAGATACGCAGTATTTT,CASSSFAGVTDTQYF
TRBJ1-1,NA,NA,TRBV25-1,TGTGCCAGCAGTGAGCCCGGGTACACTGAAGCTTTCTTT,CASSEPGYTEAFF
TRBJ1-1,NA,NA,TRBV3-1/TRBV3-2,TGTGCCAGCAGCCAGGAGGTGGGGGCTCGGGACACTGAAGCTTTCTTT,CASSQEVGARDTEAFF
TRBJ1-2,NA,TRBD1,TRBV19,TGTGCCAGTAGTCCACGACAGGGTCACTATGGCTACACCTTC,CASSPRQGHYGYTF
TRBJ2-5,NA,NA,TRBV11-2,TGTGCCAGCAGCTTATGGGCAGACCAAGAGACCCAGTACTTC,CASSLWADQETQYF
TRBJ1-1,NA,NA,TRBV7-2,TGTGCCAGCAGCTTAACAGGTGAAGCTTTCTTT,CASSLTGEAFF
TRBJ1-1,NA,TRBD1,TRBV2,TGTGCCAGCAGTGAGGGACAGGGCACTGAAGCTTTCTTT,CASSEGQGTEAFF
TRBJ1-4,NA,NA,TRBV3-1/TRBV3-2,TGTGCCAGCAGCTTCAGGGCCGTTAATGAAAAACTGTTTTTT,CASSFRAVNEKLFF
TRBJ2-7,NA,NA,TRBV2,TGTGCCAGCAGTGAATTCACAGCCTACTACGAGCAGTACTTC,CASSEFTAYYEQYF
TRBJ1-1,once,NA,TRBV11-1,TGTGCCAGCAGCTCCGGGACATCGAGTGAAGCTTTCTTT,CASSSGTSSEAFF
TRBJ2-1,NA,NA,TRBV7-2,TGTGCCAGCTCATACGGTTTTTCCACTTACAATGAGCAGTTCTTC,CASSYGFSTYNEQFF
TRBJ2-7,NA,NA,TRBV6-2/TRBV6-3,TGTGCCAGCAGTCCGCCCTCGGGTGGAGCCTACGAGCAGTACTTC,CASSPPSGGAYEQYF
TRBJ1-2,NA,TRBD1,TRBV7-2,TGTGCCAGCAGCTTGAGGACAGGGGACTATGGCTACACCTTC,CASSLRTGDYGYTF
TRBJ2-7,NA,TRBD1,TRBV9,TGTGCCAGCAGCGTAGAGGGTGCAGGGGGCCCGGAGGTGCAGTACTTC,CASSVEGAGGPEVQYF
TRBJ1-4,NA,TRBD1,TRBV27,TGTGCCAGCATCAGAGGGACAGGATTAACAACTAATGAAAAACTGTTTTTT,CASIRGTGLTTNEKLFF
TRBJ1-3,NA,NA,TRBV27,TGTGCCAGCAGTTTCGGGGGGGCGCTTGGAAACACCATATATTTT,CASSFGGALGNTIYF
TRBJ1-3,NA,TRBD1,TRBV4-1,TGCGCCAGCAGCCGGGGGACAGGGGGCAGCGGAAACACCATATATTTT,CASSRGTGGSGNTIYF
TRBJ1-2,NA,TRBD1,TRBV4-1,TGCGCCAGCAGCCTAAACCAACGGACAGGGGTTAATTATGGCTACACCTTC,CASSLNQRTGVNYGYTF
TRBJ2-7,NA,TRBD1,TRBV6-1,TGTGCCAGCAGTGAATCTTCCCCCGGGACAGGCTACGAGCAGTACTTC,CASSESSPGTGYEQYF
TRBJ1-4,NA,NA,TRBV18,TGTGCCAGCTCTGCCTCGGGTGAAAAACTGTTTTTT,CASSASGEKLFF
TRBJ1-6,NA,NA,TRBV6-4,TGTGCCAGCAGGCTAATAGGGGGTGAGAATTCACCCCTCCACTTT,CASRLIGGENSPLHF
TRBJ1-1,NA,NA,TRBV6-2/TRBV6-3,TGTGCCAGCAGTCGACTTACAGGAGTGAACACTGAAGCTTTCTTT,CASSRLTGVNTEAFF
TRBJ1-2,NA,TRBD1,TRBV2,TGTGCCAGCAAAACGGGACAGCTCTATGGCTACACCTTC,CASKTGQLYGYTF
TRBJ1-1,few,NA,TRBV5-1,TGCGCCAGCAGCCCGGGGGTGATGGGAGGGACCAGGCCTGAAGCTTTCTTT,CASSPGVMGGTRPEAFF
TRBJ2-5,NA,NA,TRBV3-1/TRBV3-2,TGTGCCAGCAGCCCTATCGGCCAAGAGACCCAGTACTTC,CASSPIGQETQYF
TRBJ2-3,NA,TRBD1,TRBV5-4,TGTGCCAGCAGCTTGCTGGACAGGGTATCCGATACGCAGTATTTT,CASSLLDRVSDTQYF
TRBJ1-5,NA,NA,TRBV4-1,TGCGCCAGCAGCGGAGGTCGGAGGGGTGTAGCCCAGCATTTT,CASSGGRRGVAQHF
TRBJ2-3,NA,TRBD1,TRBV11-2,TGTGCCAGCGGCAGGGGGCCGACCACAGATACGCAGTATTTT,CASGRGPTTDTQYF
TRBJ2-3,few,NA,TRBV2,TGTGCCAGCTCACTAGAGAATCCAGATACGCAGTATTTT,CASSLENPDTQYF
TRBJ1-2,NA,TRBD1,TRBV4-3,TGCGCCAGCAGCCGAGAGACAGGGAGTGGTGGCTACACCTTC,CASSRETGSGGYTF
TRBJ1-2,NA,TRBD1,TRBV7-8,TGTGCCAGCAGCCCCAACAGGGGGAATGATGGCTACACCTTC,CASSPNRGNDGYTF
TRBJ1-2,NA,NA,TRBV30,TGTGCCTGGAGTGTATCCCGAAAGTTGAGCACCTTC,CAWSVSRKLSTF
TRBJ2-7,NA,TRBD2,TRBV5-5,TGTGCCAGCAGCTGGGGGGGTGAGCAGTACTTC,CASSWGGEQYF
TRBJ1-1,NA,NA,TRBV6-5,TGTGCCAGCAGATCCCCCGGGGGCACTGAAGCTTTCTTT,CASRSPGGTEAFF
TRBJ2-2,NA,NA,TRBV19,TGTGCCAGTACCAAGGCGGCGGTTAACACCGGGGAGCTGTTTTTT,CASTKAAVNTGELFF
TRBJ2-1,NA,NA,TRBV11-2,TGTGCCAGCAGCTTAGCGCGTTCTGGTGAGCAGTTCTTC,CASSLARSGEQFF
TRBJ1-1,NA,NA,TRBV21-1,TGTGCCAGCAGACAGGGGTCGGACACTGAAGCTTTCTTT,CASRQGSDTEAFF
TRBJ1-6,few,NA,TRBV6-5,TGTGCCAGCAGTTACTCGAATCTAAATTCACCCCTCCACTTT,CASSYSNLNSPLHF
TRBJ2-1,once,TRBD1,TRBV7-2,TGTGCCAGCAGCTTAGATCGGTCGGCAGGGGGCGACGATGAGCAGTTCTTC,CASSLDRSAGGDDEQFF
TRBJ1-1,NA,TRBD1,TRBV25-1,TGTGCCAGCAGTCTCAGGGGGTCTTTCACTGAAGCTTTCTTT,CASSLRGSFTEAFF
TRBJ1-2,NA,TRBD1,TRBV5-4,TGTGCCAGCAGCTTGGCCGGCGTACAGGGGGCGTCGGGCTACACCTTC,CASSLAGVQGASGYTF
TRBJ1-4,NA,NA,TRBV5-5,TGTGCCAGCAGCTACCCGACAGCACCTTCAACTAATGAAAAACTGTTTTTT,CASSYPTAPSTNEKLFF
TRBJ2-5,NA,TRBD2,TRBV9,TGTGCCAGCAGCGTAGGCGGTAGCGGGGGGGAAGAGACCCAGTACTTC,CASSVGGSGGEETQYF
TRBJ1-2,NA,NA,TRBV19,TGTGCCAGTAGCACCGGGGGGAAGAACTATGGCTACACCTTC,CASSTGGKNYGYTF
TRBJ1-5,NA,TRBD1,TRBV6-4,TGTGCCAGCAGCCAAGACAGGGCTCAGCCCCAGCATTTT,CASSQDRAQPQHF
TRBJ2-5,NA,NA,TRBV29-1,TGCAGCGTTGACAGGGTAGGCCCAGAGACCCAGTACTTC,CSVDRVGPETQYF
TRBJ1-5,once,TRBD1,TRBV18,TGTGCCAGCTCACCGGACAGGGGGTATCAGCCCCAGCATTTT,CASSPDRGYQPQHF
TRBJ2-1,NA,TRBD1,TRBV13,TGTGCCAGCAGCTCTTCCGGGACAGGGGGGGATGAGCAGTTCTTC,CASSSSGTGGDEQFF
TRBJ1-5,NA,NA,TRBV19,TGTGCCAGTAGTATAGATTCAGGTCAGCCCCAGCATTTT,CASSIDSGQPQHF
TRBJ2-1,NA,TRBD2,TRBV18,TGTGCCAGCTCACGTTTACTAGCGGGGGGGACCTACAATGAGCAGTTCTTC,CASSRLLAGGTYNEQFF
TRBJ1-6,NA,TRBD1,TRBV3-1/TRBV3-2,TGTGCCAGCAGCCACGGGACAGGGCAGGGTTCACCCCTCCACTTT,CASSHGTGQGSPLHF
TRBJ2-7,NA,TRBD1,TRBV3-1/TRBV3-2,TGTGCCAGCAGCCATCAGAGAGAGGGGGACAGGGCGTTTACATTCTACGAGCAGTACTTC,CASSHQREGDRAFTFYEQYF
TRBJ1-2,NA,TRBD1,TRBV30,TGTGCCTGGAGTAGGGACAGGGGGCATAGTGGCTACACCTTC,CAWSRDRGHSGYTF
TRBJ2-3,once,NA,TRBV5-4,TGTGCCAGCAGCTTGGCGCAGGCCGGTGTGGATACGCAGTATTTT,CASSLAQAGVDTQYF
TRBJ1-2,NA,TRBD1,TRBV6-5,TGTGCCAGCAGGAAGAAGGGGGCCGGCTACACCTTC,CASRKKGAGYTF